The 17 T cell receptor beta chains listed next were all sequenced from one sample in a study of CD8 T cells in ankylosing spondylitis (dated by TCRdb to about 2017). To prepare the library, 5' RACE was applied. TCRdb shows the sequencer as Illumina HiSeq 2500. TCRdb reworked the public reads: Q25 trimming with fastp, MiXCR clone assembly, productive beta chains retained. Each CDR3 protein gets just one entry, which takes the most common genes and DNA from the rows behind it. Across this sample there are roughly 220,000 distinct CDR3 sequences, with about 10% seen only once. Together, the top ten hold about 20% of the sample. Material: blood, either unsorted or a sorted T cell fraction (not recorded which). The receptors stem from a male donor with ankylosing spondylitis or in good health (not recorded which).

This clonotype was seen at least ten times. The chain recombines TRBV11-2 with TRBJ2-3; D may be TRBD1 (5 bases). This CDR3 comprises 14 residues. The germline V and J ends were trimmed by 2 bases and 4 bases, with 10 bases remaining between them. Germline V gives CDR1 SGHAT, CDR2 FQNNGV. The CDR3 loop is CASSLLGVADTQYF. CDR3 DNA sequence: TGTGCCAGCAGCTTACTAGGGGTCGCAGATACGCAGTATTTT.

The chain carries TRBV7-6 and TRBJ1-3, with 9 bases lining up with TRBD1. V shed 2 bases and J 0 bases; nucleotides not matched to a gene: 2. The CDR3 is 16 residues long. CDR1 and CDR2 from the germline V gene are SGHVS and FNYEAQ. The CDR3 coding sequence is TGTGCCAGCAGCTTAAGGACAGGGGACTCTGGAAACACCATATATTTT. Translation: CASSLRTGDSGNTIYF.

Many counts were recorded for this clonotype. The chain links TRBV7-2 to TRBJ2-1; D call uncertain. Trimming took 11 bases from V and 1 from J, leaving 12 bases between them. This CDR3 has 13 residues. Germline CDR1 is SGHTA and CDR2 is FQGNSA. The CDR3 DNA reads TGTGCCGCCATAAGATTATCCTACAATGAGCAGTTCTTC. This sequence encodes CAAIRLSYNEQFF.

In its sample, this clonotype was seen many times. The V call is TRBV24-1, the J call TRBJ2-3; TRBD1 matches 8 bases. The CDR3 is 17 amino acids. Germline V gene lookup returns CDR1 KGHDR and CDR2 SFDVKD. After removal of 5 bases from V and 3 bases from J, the junction contained 12 bases not matched to a gene. Written as DNA, the CDR3 is TGTGCCACCAGTGGCTGGGTTGGGACAGGAAAGACAGATACGCAGTATTTT. This codes for CATSGWVGTGKTDTQYF.

This clonotype was recorded at least ten times. This rearrangement joins TRBV5-1 to TRBJ1-1; 9 nucleotides agree with TRBD1. From germline, CDR1 is SGHRS and CDR2 YFSETQ. J gave up 8 bases and V 7 bases, and 6 bases lay outside the gene matches. This CDR3 region has 12 residues. CDR3 coding DNA: TGCGCCAGCCGAGGGACAGGGACCGAAGCTTTCTTT. Its translation: CASRGTGTEAFF.

There are many counts of this clonotype. V usage is TRBV12-3 or TRBV12-4 and J usage is TRBJ2-1, with D possibly TRBD2 on 7 matching bases. This CDR3 comprises 15 residues. Trimming took off 7 bases at V and 5 bases at J, with 18 bases between the two ends. The CDR3: CASTPLRGADNEQFF. The CDR3 bases are TGTGCCAGCACCCCCCTTCGGGGGGCGGACAATGAGCAGTTCTTC.

This clonotype was seen repeatedly, ten times or more. At one boundary the junction diverges from the germline segment, which might be a read error. The rearrangement joins TRBV20-1 to TRBJ1-1, with 10 bases aligning to TRBD1. Germline assignment: CDR1 DFQATT and CDR2 SNEGSKA (reference sequence). This CDR3 is 12 amino acids long. CDR3 residues: CSARDRGLQAFF. The DNA for the CDR3 is TGCAGTGCTCGAGACAGGGGGCTACAAGCTTTCTTT.

Many counts were recorded for this clonotype. The chain has TRBV5-8 and TRBJ2-7; the match to TRBD1 covers 12 bases. V shed 3 bases and J 8 bases; nucleotides not matched to a gene: 9. The CDR3 runs to 15 residues. CDR1 is SGHTS and CDR2 is YDEGEE in the germline V gene. The CDR3 here is CASSSGQGAPIKQYF. The CDR3 bases are TGTGCCAGCAGCTCGGGACAGGGGGCGCCGATTAAGCAGTACTTC.

This clonotype was seen at least ten times. The rearrangement uses TRBV5-6 and TRBJ2-3; possibly TRBD2 for D (6 bases). The V gene's germline CDR1 is SGHDT and CDR2 YYEEEE. The CDR3 totals 15 residues. The V and J ends lost 4 bases and 2 bases respectively, with 14 bases between them. The CDR3 reads CASSPRPGVTDTQYF. Written as DNA, the CDR3 is TGTGCCAGCAGCCCCCGGCCGGGGGTCACAGATACGCAGTATTTT.

This clonotype was seen ten or more times. The chain couples TRBV5-1 to TRBJ2-1; D may correspond to TRBD1 or TRBD2 (6 bases each). CDR3 length: 16 amino acids. The V and J ends lost 3 bases and 3 bases respectively, with 16 bases between them. The germline CDR1 and CDR2 sequences are SGHRS and YFSETQ. CDR3: CASSSQGREDYNEQFF. The CDR3 region has the DNA TGCGCCAGCAGCTCACAGGGAAGGGAGGACTACAATGAGCAGTTCTTC.

In this sample, this clonotype turned up many times. V is TRBV5-1 and J is TRBJ2-1, with D hard to call. Germline CDR1 reads SGHRS; CDR2 reads YFSETQ. V was pared by 9 bases and J by 4 bases, with 23 bases between. The CDR3 spans 16 residues. The CDR3 loop is CATVPAAYDVYNEQFF. The DNA of the CDR3 is TGCGCCACCGTGCCGGCAGCCTACGATGTATACAATGAGCAGTTCTTC. The variable domain in full, with the rest retrieved from reference TRBV5-1 and TRBJ2-1, is KAGVTQTPRYLIKTRGQQVTLSCSPISGHRSVSWYQQTPGQGLQFLFEYFSETQRNKGNFPGRFSGRQFSNSRSEMNVSTLELGDSALYLCATVPAAYDVYNEQFFGPGTRLTVL.

The rearrangement links TRBV15 to TRBJ2-7, with D possibly being TRBD1 (5 bases). CDR3 length equals 15 residues. Deletions cut 0 bases from V and 0 bases from J, with 9 bases between. Per germline, CDR1 LNHNV and CDR2 YYDKDF (reference sequence). DNA of the CDR3: TGTGCCACCAGCAGAGATCTCCAGGGCTCCTACGAGCAGTACTTC. This encodes CATSRDLQGSYEQYF.

This clonotype was detected a few times. The chain has TRBV20-1 and TRBJ2-2, with 9 nucleotides matching TRBD1. J lost 1 base, V lost 1 base, and 4 bases had no gene match. CDR3 length: 16 residues. In germline, CDR1 is DFQATT, CDR2 SNEGSKA (reference sequence). The DNA for the CDR3 is TGCAGTGCTAGAGGGGACAGGGAGCTGAACACCGGGGAGCTGTTTTTT. As protein: CSARGDRELNTGELFF.

The chain links TRBV7-8 to TRBJ1-2; D call uncertain. Germline V gives CDR1 SGHVS, CDR2 FQNEAQ. The CDR3 has 15 amino acids. V lost 5 bases and J 5 bases, leaving 18 bases between the germline ends. CDR3 coding DNA: TGTGCCAGCAGCCCCCTTTTGAACAGCCAATATGGCTACACCTTC. Amino acids: CASSPLLNSQYGYTF. Full variable domain (outside the CDR3, taken from reference TRBV7-8 and TRBJ1-2): GAGVSQSPRYKVAKRGQDVALRCDPISGHVSLFWYQQALGQGPEFLTYFQNEAQLDKSGLPSDRFFAERPEGSVSTLKIQRTQQEDSAVYLCASSPLLNSQYGYTFGSGTRLTVV.

This clonotype was seen a handful of times. The gene calls are TRBV11-2 and TRBJ1-4; D unresolved. This CDR3 is built from 18 residues. Germline CDR1 and CDR2: SGHAT and FQNNGV. V lost 6 bases, J lost 8 bases, and 28 bases lay in between. CDR3 residues: CASSSRKYDQLLQEKLFF. DNA for the CDR3: TGTGCCAGCAGTAGCCGGAAGTACGATCAGCTCTTGCAGGAAAAACTGTTTTTT.

This clonotype has ten or more counts. J is TRBJ2-1 and V is TRBV12-3 or TRBV12-4; 12 bases are shared with TRBD2. The V and J ends lost 5 bases and 8 bases, in that order; junction bases with no gene match: 4. CDR3 length equals 14 residues. Written as DNA, the CDR3 is TGTGCCAGCAGTGGGACTAGCGGGTTGGATGAGCAGTTCTTC. Translation gives CASSGTSGLDEQFF.

This clonotype came up once. The chain uses TRBV3-1 and TRBJ2-3, with D unclear. The germline CDR1 and CDR2 sequences are LGHDT and YNNKEL (reference sequence). V was pared by 3 bases and J by 2 bases, with 9 bases between. The CDR3 sequence is 14 residues long. CDR3 protein: CASSQGGFTDTQYF. The CDR3 coding sequence is TGTGCCAGCAGCCAGGGTGGCTTCACAGATACGCAGTATTTT.